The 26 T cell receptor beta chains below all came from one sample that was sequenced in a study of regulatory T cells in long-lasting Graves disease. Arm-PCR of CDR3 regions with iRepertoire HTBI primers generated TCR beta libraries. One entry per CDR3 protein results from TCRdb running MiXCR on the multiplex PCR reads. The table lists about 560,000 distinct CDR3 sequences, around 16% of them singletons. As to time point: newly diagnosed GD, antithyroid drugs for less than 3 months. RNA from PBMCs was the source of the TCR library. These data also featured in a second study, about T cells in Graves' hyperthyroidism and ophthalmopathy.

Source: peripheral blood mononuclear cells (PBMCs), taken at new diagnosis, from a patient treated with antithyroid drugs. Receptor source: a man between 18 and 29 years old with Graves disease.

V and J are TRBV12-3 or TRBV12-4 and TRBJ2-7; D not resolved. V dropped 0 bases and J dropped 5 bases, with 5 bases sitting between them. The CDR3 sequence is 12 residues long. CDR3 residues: CASSLAGNEQYF. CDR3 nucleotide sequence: TGTGCCAGCAGTTTAGCAGGGAACGAGCAGTACTTC.

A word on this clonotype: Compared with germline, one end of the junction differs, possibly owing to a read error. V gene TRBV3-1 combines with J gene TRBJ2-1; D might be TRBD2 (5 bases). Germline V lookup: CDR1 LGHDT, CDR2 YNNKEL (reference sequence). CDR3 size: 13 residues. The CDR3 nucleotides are TGTGCCATCAGCCAGGTGGACTCGGGAACGCAGTTCTTC. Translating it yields CAISQVDSGTQFF.

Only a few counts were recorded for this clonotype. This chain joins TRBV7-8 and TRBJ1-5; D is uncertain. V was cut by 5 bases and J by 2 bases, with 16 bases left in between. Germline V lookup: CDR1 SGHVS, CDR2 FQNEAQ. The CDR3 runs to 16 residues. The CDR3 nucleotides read TGTGCCAGCAGCCGTGGTCGGGGAGTGGGCAATCAGCCCCAGCATTTT. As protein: CASSRGRGVGNQPQHF.

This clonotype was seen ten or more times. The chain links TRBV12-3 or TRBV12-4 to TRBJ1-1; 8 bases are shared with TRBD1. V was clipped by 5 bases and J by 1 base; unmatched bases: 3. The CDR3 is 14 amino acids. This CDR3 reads CASSAGTGNTEAFF. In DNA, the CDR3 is TGTGCCAGCAGTGCCGGGACAGGGAACACTGAAGCTTTCTTT.

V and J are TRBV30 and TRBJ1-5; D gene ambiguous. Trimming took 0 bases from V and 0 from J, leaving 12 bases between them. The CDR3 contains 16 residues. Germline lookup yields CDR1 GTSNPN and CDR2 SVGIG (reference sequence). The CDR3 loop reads CAWSVRREGSNQPQHF. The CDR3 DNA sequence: TGTGCCTGGAGTGTTCGGAGGGAAGGTAGCAATCAGCCCCAGCATTTT.

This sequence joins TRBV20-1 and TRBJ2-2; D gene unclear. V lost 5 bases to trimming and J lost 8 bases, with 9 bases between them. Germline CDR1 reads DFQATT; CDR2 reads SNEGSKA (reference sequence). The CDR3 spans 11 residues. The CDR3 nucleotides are TGCAGTGCTGACCGCGATGGGGAGCTGTTTTTT. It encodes CSADRDGELFF.

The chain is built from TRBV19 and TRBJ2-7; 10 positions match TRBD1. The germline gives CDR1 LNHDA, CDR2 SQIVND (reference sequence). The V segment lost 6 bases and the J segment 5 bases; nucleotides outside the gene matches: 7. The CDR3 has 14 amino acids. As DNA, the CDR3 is TGTGCCAGTAGACCGGGACAGGGGCCCCACGAGCAGTACTTC. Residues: CASRPGQGPHEQYF.

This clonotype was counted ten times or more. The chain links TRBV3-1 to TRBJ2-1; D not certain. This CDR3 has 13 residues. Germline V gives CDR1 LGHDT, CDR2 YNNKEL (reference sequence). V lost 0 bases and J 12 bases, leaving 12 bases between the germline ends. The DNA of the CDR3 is TGTGCCAGCAGCCAAGAGAGGTCGAAGGGGCAGTTCTTC. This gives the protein CASSQERSKGQFF.

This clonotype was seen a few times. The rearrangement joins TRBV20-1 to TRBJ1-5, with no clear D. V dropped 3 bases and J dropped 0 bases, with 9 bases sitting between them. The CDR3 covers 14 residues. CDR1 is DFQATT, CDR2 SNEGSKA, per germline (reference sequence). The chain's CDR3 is CSASPQNSNQPQHF. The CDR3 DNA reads TGCAGTGCTAGCCCACAAAATAGCAATCAGCCCCAGCATTTT.

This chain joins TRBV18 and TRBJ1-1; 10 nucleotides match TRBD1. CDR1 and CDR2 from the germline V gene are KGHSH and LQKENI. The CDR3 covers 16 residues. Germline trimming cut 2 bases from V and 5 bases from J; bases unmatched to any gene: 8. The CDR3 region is CASSPVAGTGVTEAFF. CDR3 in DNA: TGTGCCAGCTCACCAGTCGCCGGGACAGGGGTGACTGAAGCTTTCTTT.

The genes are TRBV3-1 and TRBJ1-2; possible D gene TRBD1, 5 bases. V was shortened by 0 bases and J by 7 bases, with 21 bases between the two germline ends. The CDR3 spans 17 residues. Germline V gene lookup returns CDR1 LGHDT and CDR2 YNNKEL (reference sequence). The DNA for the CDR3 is TGTGCCAGCAGCCAAGATCGTCCGGGACTCAGAAGGGGTGGCTACACCTTC. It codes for CASSQDRPGLRRGGYTF.

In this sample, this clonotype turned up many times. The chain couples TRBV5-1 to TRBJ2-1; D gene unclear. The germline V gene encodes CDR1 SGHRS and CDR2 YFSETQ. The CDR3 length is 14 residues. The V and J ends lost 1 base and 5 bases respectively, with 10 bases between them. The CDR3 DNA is TGCGCCAGCAGCTTGATGCTAGGGAACAATGAGCAGTTCTTC. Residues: CASSLMLGNNEQFF.

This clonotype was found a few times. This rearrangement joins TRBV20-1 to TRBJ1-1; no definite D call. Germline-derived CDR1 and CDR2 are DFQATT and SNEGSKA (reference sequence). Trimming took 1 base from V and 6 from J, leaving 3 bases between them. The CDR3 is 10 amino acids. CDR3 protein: CSARVAEAFF. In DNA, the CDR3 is TGCAGTGCTAGAGTGGCTGAAGCTTTCTTT.

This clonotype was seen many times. This CDR3 is CASGLGGAAEAFF. CDR3 in DNA: TGTGCTAGTGGTTTGGGGGGCGCAGCAGAAGCTTTCTTT. V is TRBV12-5 and J is TRBJ1-1; tentatively, D is TRBD1 (5 bases). The CDR3 contains 13 residues. Germline CDR1 reads LGHNT; CDR2 reads FRNRAP. V gave up 1 base and J gave up 8 bases, with 11 bases separating them.

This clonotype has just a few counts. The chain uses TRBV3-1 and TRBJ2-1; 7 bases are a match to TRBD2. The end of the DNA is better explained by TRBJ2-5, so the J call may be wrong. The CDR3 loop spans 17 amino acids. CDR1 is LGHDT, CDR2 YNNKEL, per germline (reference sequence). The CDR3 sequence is CASSQDWDGGSSIAQYF. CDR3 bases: TGTGCCAGCAGCCAAGATTGGGACGGCGGGAGCAGTATTGCCCAGTACTTC.

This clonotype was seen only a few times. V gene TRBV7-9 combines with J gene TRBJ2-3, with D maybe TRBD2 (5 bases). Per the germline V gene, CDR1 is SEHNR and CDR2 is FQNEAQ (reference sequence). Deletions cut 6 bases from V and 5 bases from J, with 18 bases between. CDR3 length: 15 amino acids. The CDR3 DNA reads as TGTGCCAGCAGACCTCCGGGAACCGAGGGAGATACGCAGTATTTT. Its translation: CASRPPGTEGDTQYF.

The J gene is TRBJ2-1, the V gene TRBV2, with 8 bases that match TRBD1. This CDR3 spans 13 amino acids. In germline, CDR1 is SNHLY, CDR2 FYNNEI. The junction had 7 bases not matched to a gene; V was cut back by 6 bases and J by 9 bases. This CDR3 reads CASSRGLGGEQFF. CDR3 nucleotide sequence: TGTGCCAGCAGCAGGGGGCTGGGAGGTGAGCAGTTCTTC.

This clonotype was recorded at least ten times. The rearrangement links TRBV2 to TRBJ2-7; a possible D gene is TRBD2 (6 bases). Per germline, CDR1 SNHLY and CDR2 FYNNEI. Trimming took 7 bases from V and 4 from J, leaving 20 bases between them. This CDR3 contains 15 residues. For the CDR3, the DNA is TGTGCCAGCACGAGTTCCCGTAGCGGTGGATACGAGCAGTACTTC. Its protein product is CASTSSRSGGYEQYF. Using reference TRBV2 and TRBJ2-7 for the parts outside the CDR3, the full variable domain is EPEVTQTPSHQVTQMGQEVILRCVPISNHLYFYWYRQILGQKVEFLVSFYNNEISEKSEIFDDQFSVERPDGSNFTLKIRSTKLEDSAMYFCASTSSRSGGYEQYFGPGTRLTVT.

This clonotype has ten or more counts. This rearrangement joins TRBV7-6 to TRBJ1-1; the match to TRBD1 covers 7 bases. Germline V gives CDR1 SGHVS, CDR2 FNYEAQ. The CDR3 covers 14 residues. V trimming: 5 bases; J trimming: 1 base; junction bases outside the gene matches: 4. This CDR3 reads CASSIQGKNTEAFF. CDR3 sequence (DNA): TGTGCCAGCAGCATACAGGGGAAGAACACTGAAGCTTTCTTT.

In DNA form, the CDR3 reads TGTGCCACCAGCAGGACTAGCGAAAGTACAGATACGCAGTATTTT. It encodes CATSRTSESTDTQYF. The chain links TRBV15 to TRBJ2-3, with 8 nucleotides matching TRBD2. V was clipped by 3 bases and J by 3 bases; unmatched bases: 5. CDR1 and CDR2 from the germline V gene are LNHNV and YYDKDF (reference sequence). The CDR3 sequence is 15 residues long.

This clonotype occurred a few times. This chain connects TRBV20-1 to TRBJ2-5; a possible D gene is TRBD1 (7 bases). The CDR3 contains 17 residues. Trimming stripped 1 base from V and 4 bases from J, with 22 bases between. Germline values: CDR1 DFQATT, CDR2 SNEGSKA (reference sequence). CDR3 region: CSARGARGRRLGETQYF. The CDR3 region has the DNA TGCAGTGCTAGAGGTGCCAGGGGGAGGCGGTTAGGAGAGACCCAGTACTTC.

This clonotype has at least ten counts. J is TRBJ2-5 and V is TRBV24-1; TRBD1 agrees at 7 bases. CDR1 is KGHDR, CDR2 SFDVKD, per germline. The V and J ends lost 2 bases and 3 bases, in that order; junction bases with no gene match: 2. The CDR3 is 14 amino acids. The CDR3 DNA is TGTGCCACCAGTGATTCCGGGACAGAAGAGACCCAGTACTTC. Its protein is CATSDSGTEETQYF.

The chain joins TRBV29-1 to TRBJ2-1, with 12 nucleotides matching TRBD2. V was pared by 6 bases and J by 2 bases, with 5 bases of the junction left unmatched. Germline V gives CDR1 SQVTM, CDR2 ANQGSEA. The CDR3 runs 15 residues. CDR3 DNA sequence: TGCAGCGTGGGACTAGCGGGCGCTACCTACAATGAGCAGTTCTTC. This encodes CSVGLAGATYNEQFF.

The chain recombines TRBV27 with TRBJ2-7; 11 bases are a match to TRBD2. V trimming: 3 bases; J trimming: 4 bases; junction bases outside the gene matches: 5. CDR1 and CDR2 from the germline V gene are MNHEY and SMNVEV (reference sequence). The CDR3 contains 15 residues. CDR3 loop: CASSFTSGSFYEQYF. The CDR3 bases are TGTGCCAGCAGTTTCACTAGCGGGAGTTTTTACGAGCAGTACTTC.

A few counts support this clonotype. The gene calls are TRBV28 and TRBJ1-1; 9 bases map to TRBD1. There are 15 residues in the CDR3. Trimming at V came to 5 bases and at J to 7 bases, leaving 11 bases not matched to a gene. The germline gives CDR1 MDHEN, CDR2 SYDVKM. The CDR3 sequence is CASSLWTGAAFEAFF. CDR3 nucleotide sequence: TGTGCCAGCAGTCTCTGGACAGGGGCGGCTTTTGAAGCTTTCTTT. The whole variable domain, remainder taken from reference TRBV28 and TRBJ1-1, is DVKVTQSSRYLVKRTGEKVFLECVQDMDHENMFWYRQDPGLGLRLIYFSYDVKMKEKGDIPEGYSVSREKKERFSLILESASTNQTSMYLCASSLWTGAAFEAFFGQGTRLTVV.

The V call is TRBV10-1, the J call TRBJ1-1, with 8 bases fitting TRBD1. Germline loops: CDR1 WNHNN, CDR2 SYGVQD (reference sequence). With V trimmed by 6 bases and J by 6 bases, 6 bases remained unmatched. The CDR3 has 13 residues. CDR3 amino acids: CASSTNRGAEAFF. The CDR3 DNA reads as TGCGCCAGCAGCACTAACAGGGGGGCTGAAGCTTTCTTT.